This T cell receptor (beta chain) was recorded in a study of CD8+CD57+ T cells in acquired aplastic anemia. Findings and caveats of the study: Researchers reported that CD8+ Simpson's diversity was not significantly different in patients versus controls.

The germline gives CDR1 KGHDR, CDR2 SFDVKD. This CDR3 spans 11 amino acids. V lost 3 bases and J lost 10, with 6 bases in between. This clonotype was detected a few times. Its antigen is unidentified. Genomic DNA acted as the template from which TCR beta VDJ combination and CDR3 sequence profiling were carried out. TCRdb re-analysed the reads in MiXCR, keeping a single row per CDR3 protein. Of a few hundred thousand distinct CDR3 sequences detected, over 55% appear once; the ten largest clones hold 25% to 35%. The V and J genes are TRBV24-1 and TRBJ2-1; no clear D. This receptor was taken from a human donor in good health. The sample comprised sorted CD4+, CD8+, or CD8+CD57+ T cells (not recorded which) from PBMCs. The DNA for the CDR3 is TGTGCCACCAGTGATACGGAAGAGCAGTTCTTC. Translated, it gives CATSDTEEQFF.